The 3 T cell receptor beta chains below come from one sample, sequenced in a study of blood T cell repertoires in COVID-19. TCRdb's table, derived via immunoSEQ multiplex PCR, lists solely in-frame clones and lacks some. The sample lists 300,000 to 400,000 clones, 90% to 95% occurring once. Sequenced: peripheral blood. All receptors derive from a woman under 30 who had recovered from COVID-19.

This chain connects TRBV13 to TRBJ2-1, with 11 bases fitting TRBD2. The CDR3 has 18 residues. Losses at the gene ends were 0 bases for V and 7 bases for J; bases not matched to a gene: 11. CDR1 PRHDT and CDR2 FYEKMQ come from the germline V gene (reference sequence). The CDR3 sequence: CASSLGLGLAEGGNEQFF. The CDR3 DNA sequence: TGTGCCAGCAGCTTAGGCCTGGGACTAGCGGAGGGGGGGAATGAGCAGTTCTTC.

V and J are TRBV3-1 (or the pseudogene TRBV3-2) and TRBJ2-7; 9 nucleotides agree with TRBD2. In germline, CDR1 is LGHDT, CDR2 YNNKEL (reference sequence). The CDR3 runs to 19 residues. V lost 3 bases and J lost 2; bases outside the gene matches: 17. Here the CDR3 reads CASSHAYKITSGPTYEQYV. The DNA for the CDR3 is TGTGCCAGCAGCCATGCATACAAAATCACTAGCGGGCCCACCTACGAGCAGTACGTC.

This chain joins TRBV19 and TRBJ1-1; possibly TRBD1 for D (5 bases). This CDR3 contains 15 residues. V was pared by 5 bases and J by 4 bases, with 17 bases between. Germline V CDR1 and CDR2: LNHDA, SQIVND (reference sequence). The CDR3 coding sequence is TGTGCCAGTAGTGACGGGACTCTGGGTCGCACTGAAGCTTTCTTT. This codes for CASSDGTLGRTEAFF.